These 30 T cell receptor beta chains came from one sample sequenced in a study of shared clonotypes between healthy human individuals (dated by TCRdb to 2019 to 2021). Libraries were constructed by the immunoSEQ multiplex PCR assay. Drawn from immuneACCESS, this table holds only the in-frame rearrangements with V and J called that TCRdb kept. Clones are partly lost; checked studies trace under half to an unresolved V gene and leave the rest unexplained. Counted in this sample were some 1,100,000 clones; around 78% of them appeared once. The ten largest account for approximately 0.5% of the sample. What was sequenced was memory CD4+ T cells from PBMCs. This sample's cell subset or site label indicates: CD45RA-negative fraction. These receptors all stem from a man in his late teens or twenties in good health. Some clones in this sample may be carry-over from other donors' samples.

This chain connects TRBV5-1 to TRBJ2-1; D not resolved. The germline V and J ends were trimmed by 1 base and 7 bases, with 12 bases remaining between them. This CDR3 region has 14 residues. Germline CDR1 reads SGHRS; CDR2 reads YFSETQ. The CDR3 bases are TGCGCCAGCAGCTTGTCGGCCTTGGGGAATGAGCAGTTCTTC. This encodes CASSLSALGNEQFF.

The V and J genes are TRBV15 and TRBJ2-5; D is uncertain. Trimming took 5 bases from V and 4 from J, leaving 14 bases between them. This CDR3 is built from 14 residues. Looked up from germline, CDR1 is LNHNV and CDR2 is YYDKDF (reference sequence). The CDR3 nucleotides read TGTGCCACCAGCCGATCTCCATCTAGAGAGACCCAGTACTTC. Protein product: CATSRSPSRETQYF.

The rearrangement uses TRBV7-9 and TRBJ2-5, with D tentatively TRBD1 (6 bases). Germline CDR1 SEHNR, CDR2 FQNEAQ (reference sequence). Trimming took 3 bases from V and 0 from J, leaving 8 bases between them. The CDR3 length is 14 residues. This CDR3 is CASSLDRYQETQYF. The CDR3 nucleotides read TGTGCCAGCAGCTTGGACAGATACCAAGAGACCCAGTACTTC.

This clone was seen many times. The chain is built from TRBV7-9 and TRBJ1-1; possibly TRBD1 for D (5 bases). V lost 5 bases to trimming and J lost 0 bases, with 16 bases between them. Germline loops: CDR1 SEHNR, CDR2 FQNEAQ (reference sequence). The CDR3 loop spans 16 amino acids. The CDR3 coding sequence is TGTGCCAGCAGCAAAGAGGGGTTCGTCATGAACACTGAAGCTTTCTTT. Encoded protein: CASSKEGFVMNTEAFF.

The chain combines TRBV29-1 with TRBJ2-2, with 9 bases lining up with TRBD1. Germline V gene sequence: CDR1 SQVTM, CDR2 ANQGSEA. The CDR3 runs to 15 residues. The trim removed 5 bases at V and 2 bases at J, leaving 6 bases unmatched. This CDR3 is CSVQGGQGNTGELFF. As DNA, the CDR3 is TGCAGCGTTCAGGGGGGACAGGGCAACACCGGGGAGCTGTTTTTT.

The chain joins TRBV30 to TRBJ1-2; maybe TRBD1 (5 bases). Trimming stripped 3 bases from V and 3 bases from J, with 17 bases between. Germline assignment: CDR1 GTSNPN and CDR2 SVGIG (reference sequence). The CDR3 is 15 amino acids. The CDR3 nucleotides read TGTGCCTGGAGGCGAGCAGGGCCGAATCACTATGGCTACACCTTC. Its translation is CAWRRAGPNHYGYTF. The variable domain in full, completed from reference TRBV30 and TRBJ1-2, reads SQTIHQWPATLVQPVGSPLSLECTVEGTSNPNLYWYRQAAGRGLQLLFYSVGIGQISSEVPQNLSASRPQDRQFILSSKKLLLSDSGFYLCAWRRAGPNHYGYTFGSGTRLTVV.

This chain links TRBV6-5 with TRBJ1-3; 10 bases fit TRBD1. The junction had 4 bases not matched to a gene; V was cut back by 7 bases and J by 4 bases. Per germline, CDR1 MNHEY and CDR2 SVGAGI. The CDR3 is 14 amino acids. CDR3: CASTATGGGNTIYF. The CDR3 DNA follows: TGTGCCAGCACCGCGACAGGGGGCGGAAACACCATATATTTT.

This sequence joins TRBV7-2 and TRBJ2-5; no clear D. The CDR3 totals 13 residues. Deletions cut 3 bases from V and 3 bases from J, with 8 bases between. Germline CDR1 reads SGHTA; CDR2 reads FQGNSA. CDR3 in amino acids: CASSLLVEETQYF. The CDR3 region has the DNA TGTGCCAGCAGCTTGTTAGTGGAAGAGACCCAGTACTTC.

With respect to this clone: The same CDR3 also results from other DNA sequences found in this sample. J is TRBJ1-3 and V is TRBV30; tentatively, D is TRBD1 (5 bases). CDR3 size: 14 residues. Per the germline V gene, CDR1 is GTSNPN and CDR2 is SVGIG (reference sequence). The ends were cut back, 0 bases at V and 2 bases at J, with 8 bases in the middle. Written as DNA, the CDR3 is TGTGCCTGGAGTGTGGGGGGAGCTGGAAACACCATATATTTT. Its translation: CAWSVGGAGNTIYF. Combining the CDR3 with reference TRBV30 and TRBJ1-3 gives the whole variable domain SQTIHQWPATLVQPVGSPLSLECTVEGTSNPNLYWYRQAAGRGLQLLFYSVGIGQISSEVPQNLSASRPQDRQFILSSKKLLLSDSGFYLCAWSVGGAGNTIYFGEGSWLTVV.

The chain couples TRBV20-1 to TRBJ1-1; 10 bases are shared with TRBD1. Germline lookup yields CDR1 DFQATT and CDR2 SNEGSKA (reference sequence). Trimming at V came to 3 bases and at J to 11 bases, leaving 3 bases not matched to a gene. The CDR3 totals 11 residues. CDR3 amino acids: CSARGQGRAFF. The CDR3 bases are TGCAGTGCTAGGGGACAGGGGAGGGCTTTCTTT.

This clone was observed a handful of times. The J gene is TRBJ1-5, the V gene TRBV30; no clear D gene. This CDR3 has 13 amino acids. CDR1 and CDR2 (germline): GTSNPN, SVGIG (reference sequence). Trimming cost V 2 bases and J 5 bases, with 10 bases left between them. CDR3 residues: CAWSTTHDQPQHF. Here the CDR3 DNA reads TGTGCCTGGAGTACGACCCACGATCAGCCCCAGCATTTT.

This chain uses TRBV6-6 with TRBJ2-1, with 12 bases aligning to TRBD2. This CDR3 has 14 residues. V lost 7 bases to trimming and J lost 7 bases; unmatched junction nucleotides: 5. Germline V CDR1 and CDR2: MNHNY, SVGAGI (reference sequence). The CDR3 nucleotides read TGTGCCAGCACCGAAACTAGCGGGAGGAATGAGCAGTTCTTC. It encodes CASTETSGRNEQFF.

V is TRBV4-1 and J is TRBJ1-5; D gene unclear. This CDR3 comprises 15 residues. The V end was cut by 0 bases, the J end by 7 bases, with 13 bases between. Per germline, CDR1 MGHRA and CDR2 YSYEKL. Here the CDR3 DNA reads TGCGCCAGCAGCCAAGATCTGAAGGGTCGGCAGCCCCAGCATTTT. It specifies CASSQDLKGRQPQHF.

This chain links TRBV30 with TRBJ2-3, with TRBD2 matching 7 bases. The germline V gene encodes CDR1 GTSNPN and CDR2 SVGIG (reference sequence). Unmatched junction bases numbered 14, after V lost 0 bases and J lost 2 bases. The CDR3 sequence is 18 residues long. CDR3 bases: TGTGCCTGGAGTGTACGAATCAGGGACTATAGGAACACAGATACGCAGTATTTT. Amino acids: CAWSVRIRDYRNTDTQYF. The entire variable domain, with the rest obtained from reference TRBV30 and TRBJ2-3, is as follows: SQTIHQWPATLVQPVGSPLSLECTVEGTSNPNLYWYRQAAGRGLQLLFYSVGIGQISSEVPQNLSASRPQDRQFILSSKKLLLSDSGFYLCAWSVRIRDYRNTDTQYFGPGTRLTVL.

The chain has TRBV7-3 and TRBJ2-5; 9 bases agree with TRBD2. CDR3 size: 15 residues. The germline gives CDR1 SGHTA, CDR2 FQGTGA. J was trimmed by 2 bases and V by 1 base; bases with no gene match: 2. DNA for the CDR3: TGTGCCAGCAGCTTAATAGCGGGGGCACAAGAGACCCAGTACTTC. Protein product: CASSLIAGAQETQYF.

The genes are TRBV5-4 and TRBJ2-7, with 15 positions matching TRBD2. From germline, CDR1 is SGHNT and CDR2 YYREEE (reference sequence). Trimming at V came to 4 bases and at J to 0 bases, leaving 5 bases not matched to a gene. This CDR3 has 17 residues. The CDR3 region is CASSRGLAGGYSYEQYF. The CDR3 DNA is TGTGCCAGCAGCAGGGGACTAGCGGGAGGTTACTCCTACGAGCAGTACTTC.

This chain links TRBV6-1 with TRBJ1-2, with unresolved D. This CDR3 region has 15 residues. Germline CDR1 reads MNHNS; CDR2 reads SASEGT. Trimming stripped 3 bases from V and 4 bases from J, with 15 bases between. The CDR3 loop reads CASSDRRTPIYGYTF. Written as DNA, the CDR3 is TGTGCCAGCAGTGATAGGCGGACCCCCATCTATGGCTACACCTTC.

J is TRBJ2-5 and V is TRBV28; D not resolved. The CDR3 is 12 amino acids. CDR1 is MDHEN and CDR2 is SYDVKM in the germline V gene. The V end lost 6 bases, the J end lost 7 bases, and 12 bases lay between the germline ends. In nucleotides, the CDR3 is TGTGCCAGCAGACCCAATACGTGGACCCAGTACTTC. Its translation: CASRPNTWTQYF.

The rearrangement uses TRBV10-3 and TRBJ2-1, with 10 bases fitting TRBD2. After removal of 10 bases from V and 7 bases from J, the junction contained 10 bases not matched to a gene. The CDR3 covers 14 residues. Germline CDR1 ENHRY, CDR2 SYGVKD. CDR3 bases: TGTGCCACCAATTTAGCGGGAGGAGGGAATGAGCAGTTCTTC. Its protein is CATNLAGGGNEQFF.

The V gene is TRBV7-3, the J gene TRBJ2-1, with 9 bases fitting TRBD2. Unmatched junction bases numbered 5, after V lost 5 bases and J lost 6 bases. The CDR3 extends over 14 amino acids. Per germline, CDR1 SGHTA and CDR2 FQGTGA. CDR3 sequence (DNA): TGTGCCAGCAGCCTAGGGACTAGCTCCAATGAGCAGTTCTTC. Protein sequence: CASSLGTSSNEQFF.

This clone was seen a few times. The CDR3 DNA is TGTGCCAGTAGTATTGCAGGGTCGGGCACAGATACGCAGTATTTT. It is translated as CASSIAGSGTDTQYF. The V call is TRBV19, the J call TRBJ2-3, with D perhaps matching TRBD1 (5 bases). This CDR3 region has 15 residues. V lost 3 bases and J 1 base, leaving 11 bases between the germline ends. CDR1 is LNHDA, CDR2 SQIVND, per germline (reference sequence).

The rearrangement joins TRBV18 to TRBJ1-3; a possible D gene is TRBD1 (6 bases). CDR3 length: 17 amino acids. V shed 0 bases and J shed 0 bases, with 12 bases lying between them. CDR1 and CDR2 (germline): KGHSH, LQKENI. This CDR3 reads CASSPPGTQDSGNTIYF. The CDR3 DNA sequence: TGTGCCAGCTCACCACCCGGGACACAGGACTCTGGAAACACCATATATTTT.

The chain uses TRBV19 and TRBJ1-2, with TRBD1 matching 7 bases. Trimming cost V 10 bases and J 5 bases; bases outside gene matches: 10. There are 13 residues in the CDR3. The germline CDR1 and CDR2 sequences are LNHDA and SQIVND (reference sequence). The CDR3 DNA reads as TGTGCCACCTGGACAGGCTCCTCTTATGGCTACACCTTC. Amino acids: CATWTGSSYGYTF.

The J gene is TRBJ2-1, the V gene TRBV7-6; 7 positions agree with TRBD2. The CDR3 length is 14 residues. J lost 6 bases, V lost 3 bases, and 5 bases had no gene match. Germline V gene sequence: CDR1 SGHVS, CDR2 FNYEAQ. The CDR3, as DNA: TGTGCCAGCAGCTTTGCGGGAGCCCTCAATGAGCAGTTCTTC. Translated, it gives CASSFAGALNEQFF.

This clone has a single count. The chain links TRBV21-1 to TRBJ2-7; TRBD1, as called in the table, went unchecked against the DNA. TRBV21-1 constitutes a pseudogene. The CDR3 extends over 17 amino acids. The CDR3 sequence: CASSKNRKGRARHEQYF. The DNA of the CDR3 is TGTGCCAGCAGCAAGAATCGGAAGGGCAGGGCCCGCCACGAGCAGTACTTC.

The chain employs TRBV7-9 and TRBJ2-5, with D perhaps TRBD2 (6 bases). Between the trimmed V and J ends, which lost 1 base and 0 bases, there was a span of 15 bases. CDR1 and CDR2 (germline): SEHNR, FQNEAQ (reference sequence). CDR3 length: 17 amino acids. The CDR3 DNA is TGTGCCAGCAGCTTAGTGTTGTCTAGCGTGTACCAAGAGACCCAGTACTTC. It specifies CASSLVLSSVYQETQYF.

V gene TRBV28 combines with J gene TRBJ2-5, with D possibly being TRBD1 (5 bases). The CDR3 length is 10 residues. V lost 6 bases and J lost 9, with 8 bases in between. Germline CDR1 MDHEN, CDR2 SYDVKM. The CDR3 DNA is TGTGCCAGCAGCAGGGCGGCCCAGTACTTC. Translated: CASSRAAQYF. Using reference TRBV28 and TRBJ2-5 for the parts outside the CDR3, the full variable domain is DVKVTQSSRYLVKRTGEKVFLECVQDMDHENMFWYRQDPGLGLRLIYFSYDVKMKEKGDIPEGYSVSREKKERFSLILESASTNQTSMYLCASSRAAQYFGPGTRLLVL.

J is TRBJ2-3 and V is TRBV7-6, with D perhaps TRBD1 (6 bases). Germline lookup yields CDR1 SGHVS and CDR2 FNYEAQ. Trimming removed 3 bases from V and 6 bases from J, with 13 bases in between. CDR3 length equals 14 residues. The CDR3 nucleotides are TGTGCCAGCAGCTTTCTCCAGGGGTACGATACGCAGTATTTT. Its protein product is CASSFLQGYDTQYF.

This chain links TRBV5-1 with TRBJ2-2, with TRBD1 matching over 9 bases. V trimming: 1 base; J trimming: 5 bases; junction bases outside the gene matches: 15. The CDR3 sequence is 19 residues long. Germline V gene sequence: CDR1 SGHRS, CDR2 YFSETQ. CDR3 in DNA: TGCGCCAGCAGCTTGCGTCCCGGGACAGGGATTGTCGGAACCGGGGAGCTGTTTTTT. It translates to CASSLRPGTGIVGTGELFF.

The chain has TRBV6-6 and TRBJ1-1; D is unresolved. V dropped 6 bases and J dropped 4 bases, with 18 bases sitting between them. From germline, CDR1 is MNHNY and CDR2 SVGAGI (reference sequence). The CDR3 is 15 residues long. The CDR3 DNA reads TGTGCCAGCAGCCGCACCGTCGGAGGAATCACTGAAGCTTTCTTT. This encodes CASSRTVGGITEAFF.